The 22 T cell receptor beta chains in this list originate from one sample, sequenced in a study of persistence of HIV-infected CD4 T cells. The libraries were made with immunoSEQ version 4 in survey mode. Data came from immunoSEQ multiplex PCR; TCRdb stores just in-frame clones and leaves some out. The table includes about 17,000 clones, 65% detected once. Lysates of CMV-infected fibroblasts at 10 ug/mL stimulated these cells. Responding CD4+ T cells were sorted by upregulation of both CD40 ligand and CD69. These TCRs' antigens remain unknown. The material was CD4+ T cells sorted from PBMCs after approximately 19-hour stimulation, obtained from a patient who received antiretroviral therapy. The receptors were gathered from an adult woman with HIV who was CMV-seropositive.

This clone has a handful of counts. This rearrangement joins TRBV7-2 to TRBJ1-2; the D is unclear. Per the germline V gene, CDR1 is SGHTA and CDR2 is FQGNSA. Trimming stripped 0 bases from V and 6 bases from J, with 8 bases between. This CDR3 is built from 13 residues. The CDR3 DNA reads as TGTGCCAGCAGCTTAGCCACTGCTGATGGCTACACCTTC. This codes for CASSLATADGYTF.

The rearrangement joins TRBV19 to TRBJ2-1; 16 bases map to TRBD2. The V segment lost 4 bases and the J segment 10 bases; nucleotides outside the gene matches: 10. Looked up from germline, CDR1 is LNHDA and CDR2 is SQIVND (reference sequence). The CDR3 length is 17 residues. The CDR3 loop is CASSSPGTSGGAGEQFF. Written as DNA, the CDR3 is TGTGCCAGTAGTAGCCCCGGGACTAGCGGGGGGGCAGGAGAGCAGTTCTTC.

The rearrangement links TRBV12-3 or TRBV12-4 to TRBJ1-4; D is undetermined. The CDR3 extends over 12 amino acids. V was shortened by 7 bases and J by 11 bases, with 14 bases between the two germline ends. The CDR3 is CASTRKGWKLFF. The CDR3 region has the DNA TGTGCCAGCACACGAAAAGGGTGGAAACTGTTTTTT.

CDR3 coding DNA: TGTGCCAGCAGCCAAGTAAGACAGGGTGCTGCTTTCTTT. Amino acid sequence: CASSQVRQGAAFF. The chain employs TRBV3-1 (or the pseudogene TRBV3-2) and TRBJ1-1, with 7 bases fitting TRBD1. The CDR3 has 13 residues. V was pared by 1 base and J by 11 bases, with 7 bases of the junction left unmatched. The germline V gene encodes CDR1 LGHDT and CDR2 YNNKEL (reference sequence).

This clone showed up just a few times. V gene TRBV5-1 combines with J gene TRBJ1-3; the D is unclear. This CDR3 region has 15 residues. Germline CDR1 is SGHRS and CDR2 is YFSETQ. Trimming took 0 bases from V and 1 from J, leaving 8 bases between them. This chain's CDR3 is CASSLGPLSGNTIYF. CDR3 sequence (DNA): TGCGCCAGCAGCTTGGGACCGCTGTCTGGAAACACCATATATTTT.

This clone was detected once. V is TRBV5-1 and J is TRBJ2-3; weak D call: TRBD1 (6 bases). The CDR3 runs to 16 residues. From germline, CDR1 is SGHRS and CDR2 YFSETQ. V dropped 0 bases and J dropped 0 bases, with 11 bases sitting between them. The CDR3 DNA follows: TGCGCCAGCAGCTTGGGAGGGACACCGAGCACAGATACGCAGTATTTT. It yields the protein CASSLGGTPSTDTQYF.

The chain uses TRBV30 and TRBJ1-1, with D unresolved. This CDR3 region has 14 residues. Between the trimmed V and J ends, which lost 3 bases and 0 bases, there was a span of 11 bases. Germline values: CDR1 GTSNPN, CDR2 SVGIG (reference sequence). The CDR3 DNA follows: TGTGCCTGGAGAGATCGACGGTTGAACACTGAAGCTTTCTTT. This encodes CAWRDRRLNTEAFF. Looking up the rest from reference TRBV30 and TRBJ1-1 gives the full variable domain: SQTIHQWPATLVQPVGSPLSLECTVEGTSNPNLYWYRQAAGRGLQLLFYSVGIGQISSEVPQNLSASRPQDRQFILSSKKLLLSDSGFYLCAWRDRRLNTEAFFGQGTRLTVV.

The V gene is TRBV5-4, the J gene TRBJ1-2; D not certain. The CDR3 contains 15 residues. Trimming pared 0 bases from V and 3 bases from J, leaving 12 bases between. The germline V gene encodes CDR1 SGHNT and CDR2 YYREEE (reference sequence). CDR3: CASSLGSPGDYGYTF. In DNA, the CDR3 is TGTGCCAGCAGCTTGGGCTCACCTGGAGACTATGGCTACACCTTC.

The rearrangement links TRBV19 to TRBJ2-1, with TRBD1 identical over 9 bases. The CDR3 length is 15 residues. Germline-derived CDR1 and CDR2 are LNHDA and SQIVND (reference sequence). V was pared by 7 bases and J by 6 bases, with 10 bases of the junction left unmatched. CDR3 residues: CASKEDRGYSNEQFF. CDR3 in DNA: TGTGCCAGTAAGGAGGACAGGGGATACTCCAATGAGCAGTTCTTC. Supplemented by reference TRBV19 and TRBJ2-1, the full variable domain reads DGGITQSPKYLFRKEGQNVTLSCEQNLNHDAMYWYRQDPGQGLRLIYYSQIVNDFQKGDIAEGYSVSREKKESFPLTVTSAQKNPTAFYLCASKEDRGYSNEQFFGPGTRLTVL.

The gene calls are TRBV5-1 and TRBJ1-4, with a possible D match to TRBD1 (6 bases). CDR1 SGHRS and CDR2 YFSETQ come from the germline V gene. V lost 0 bases and J 7 bases, leaving 10 bases between the germline ends. The CDR3 has 14 residues. The CDR3 sequence: CASSLAVQGEKLFF. CDR3 coding DNA: TGCGCCAGCAGCTTGGCCGTACAGGGTGAAAAACTGTTTTTT. Based on the CDR3 plus reference TRBV5-1 and TRBJ1-4, the full variable domain is KAGVTQTPRYLIKTRGQQVTLSCSPISGHRSVSWYQQTPGQGLQFLFEYFSETQRNKGNFPGRFSGRQFSNSRSEMNVSTLELGDSALYLCASSLAVQGEKLFFGSGTQLSVL.

The chain combines TRBV19 with TRBJ1-1, with a possible D match to TRBD1 (6 bases). The germline V gene has CDR1 LNHDA and CDR2 SQIVND (reference sequence). The V gene lost 8 bases and the J gene lost 7 bases, with 14 bases spanning the gap. This CDR3 is built from 12 residues. The CDR3 here is CASFEQGYEAFF. CDR3 in DNA: TGTGCCAGTTTTGAGCAGGGGTATGAAGCTTTCTTT.

The chain carries TRBV30 and TRBJ1-2; D remains ambiguous. This CDR3 has 12 amino acids. The V and J ends lost 1 base and 8 bases respectively, with 11 bases between them. Germline CDR1 is GTSNPN and CDR2 is SVGIG (reference sequence). Here the CDR3 DNA reads TGTGCCTGGAGTGGAGGGATGGGCGGCTACACCTTC. Its translation is CAWSGGMGGYTF.

This clone occurred a few times. The CDR3 here is CASIGSRRAFF. CDR3 DNA: TGTGCCAGCATCGGAAGCCGCCGGGCTTTCTTT. The chain joins TRBV2 to TRBJ1-1; no reliable D call. Looked up from germline, CDR1 is SNHLY and CDR2 is FYNNEI. This CDR3 spans 11 amino acids. V was cut by 7 bases and J by 11 bases, with 14 bases left in between.

The chain is built from TRBV7-8 and TRBJ1-2; D may be TRBD1 (5 bases). Germline V CDR1 and CDR2: SGHVS, FQNEAQ. V gave up 3 bases and J gave up 8 bases, with 13 bases separating them. The CDR3 is made up of 13 amino acids. CDR3 amino acids: CASSFQGPGGYTF. In DNA, the CDR3 is TGTGCCAGCAGCTTTCAGGGCCCCGGCGGCTACACCTTC. Complete variable domain (other parts from reference TRBV7-8 and TRBJ1-2): GAGVSQSPRYKVAKRGQDVALRCDPISGHVSLFWYQQALGQGPEFLTYFQNEAQLDKSGLPSDRFFAERPEGSVSTLKIQRTQQEDSAVYLCASSFQGPGGYTFGSGTRLTVV.

The CDR3 nucleotides are TGTGCCAGCAGCCGAGGAGGGGCGGGCGGGGAGCTGTTTTTT. Amino acids: CASSRGGAGGELFF. V gene TRBV7-8 combines with J gene TRBJ2-2; D perhaps matches TRBD2 (6 bases). CDR1 SGHVS and CDR2 FQNEAQ come from the germline V gene. This CDR3 comprises 14 residues. V lost 5 bases to trimming and J lost 7 bases, with 14 bases between them.

The rearrangement joins TRBV6-6 to TRBJ2-7; D assignment may be TRBD1 or TRBD2 (5 bases each). This CDR3 is 15 amino acids long. V was clipped by 2 bases and J by 0 bases, with 11 bases between them. Per the germline V gene, CDR1 is MNHNY and CDR2 is SVGAGI (reference sequence). This chain's CDR3 is CASSYGTASSYEQYV. DNA for the CDR3: TGTGCCAGCAGTTACGGGACGGCTAGCTCCTACGAGCAGTACGTC.

The V call is TRBV5-1, the J call TRBJ2-7; TRBD1 matches at 7 bases. The CDR3 contains 15 residues. The germline V gene encodes CDR1 SGHRS and CDR2 YFSETQ. V lost 4 bases to trimming and J lost 4 bases; unmatched junction nucleotides: 11. The CDR3 protein is CASSPEPGTAYEQYF. The CDR3 DNA is TGCGCCAGCAGCCCGGAGCCCGGGACAGCATACGAGCAGTACTTC. The whole variable domain, remainder taken from reference TRBV5-1 and TRBJ2-7, is KAGVTQTPRYLIKTRGQQVTLSCSPISGHRSVSWYQQTPGQGLQFLFEYFSETQRNKGNFPGRFSGRQFSNSRSEMNVSTLELGDSALYLCASSPEPGTAYEQYFGPGTRLTVT.

Relative to its sample, this clone is medium-sized. J is TRBJ1-2 and V is TRBV5-1; D is perhaps TRBD1 (5 bases). The germline V gene encodes CDR1 SGHRS and CDR2 YFSETQ. Trimming took 7 bases from V and 5 from J, leaving 15 bases between them. The CDR3 spans 13 residues. This chain's CDR3 is CASYRDGPYGYTF. The CDR3 DNA reads as TGCGCCAGCTATCGGGACGGCCCTTATGGCTACACCTTC.

This clone was seen a handful of times. V usage is TRBV6-5 and J usage is TRBJ1-5, with TRBD1 as a possible D gene (6 bases). The CDR3 length is 15 residues. The germline V gene has CDR1 MNHEY and CDR2 SVGAGI. V was pared by 6 bases and J by 1 base, with 13 bases between. CDR3 bases: TGTGCCAGCAGGGGACGGGGGCCGAGCAATCAGCCCCAGCATTTT. Translating gives CASRGRGPSNQPQHF.

This clone has more than one count but fewer than ten. The chain has TRBV10-3 and TRBJ1-6; D may be TRBD1 (5 bases). The ends were cut back, 6 bases at V and 8 bases at J, with 14 bases in the middle. The CDR3 spans 14 residues. Germline CDR1 is ENHRY and CDR2 is SYGVKD. The CDR3 sequence: CAISPQGADSPLHF. As DNA, the CDR3 is TGTGCCATCAGCCCTCAAGGGGCAGATTCACCCCTCCACTTT.

This clone is categorized as medium-sized. The J gene is TRBJ1-6, the V gene TRBV6-5; 7 bases line up with TRBD1. Germline loops: CDR1 MNHEY, CDR2 SVGAGI. The CDR3 loop spans 14 amino acids. V shed 6 bases and J 10 bases; nucleotides not matched to a gene: 9. CDR3 coding DNA: TGTGCCAGCAGACCAGGACAGGAGAGGTCACCCCTCCACTTT. Encoded protein: CASRPGQERSPLHF.

The CDR3 is CASSLRGGGELFF. The CDR3 DNA is TGTGCCAGCAGCTTACGAGGGGGCGGGGAGCTGTTTTTT. The chain joins TRBV7-3 to TRBJ2-2; tentative D call: TRBD1 (6 bases). This CDR3 has 13 amino acids. Trimming cost V 2 bases and J 7 bases, with 8 bases left between them. CDR1 and CDR2 (germline): SGHTA, FQGTGA.